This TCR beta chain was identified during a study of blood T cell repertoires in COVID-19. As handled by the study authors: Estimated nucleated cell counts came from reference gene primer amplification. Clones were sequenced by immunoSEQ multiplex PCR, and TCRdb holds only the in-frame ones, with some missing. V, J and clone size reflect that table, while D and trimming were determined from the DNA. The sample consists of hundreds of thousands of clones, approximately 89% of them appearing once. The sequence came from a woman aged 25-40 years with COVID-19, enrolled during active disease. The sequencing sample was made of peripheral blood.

CDR3 sequence reads: CASSQLVGGGTDTQYF. The CDR3 coding sequence is TGTGCCAGCAGCCAACTGGTCGGCGGGGGCACAGATACGCAGTATTTT. The chain combines TRBV4-2 with TRBJ2-3, with a weak D call TRBD2 (6 bases). The CDR3 has 16 residues. Between the trimmed V and J ends, which lost 2 bases and 1 base, there was a span of 13 bases. Germline assignment: CDR1 LGHNA and CDR2 YNFKEQ.